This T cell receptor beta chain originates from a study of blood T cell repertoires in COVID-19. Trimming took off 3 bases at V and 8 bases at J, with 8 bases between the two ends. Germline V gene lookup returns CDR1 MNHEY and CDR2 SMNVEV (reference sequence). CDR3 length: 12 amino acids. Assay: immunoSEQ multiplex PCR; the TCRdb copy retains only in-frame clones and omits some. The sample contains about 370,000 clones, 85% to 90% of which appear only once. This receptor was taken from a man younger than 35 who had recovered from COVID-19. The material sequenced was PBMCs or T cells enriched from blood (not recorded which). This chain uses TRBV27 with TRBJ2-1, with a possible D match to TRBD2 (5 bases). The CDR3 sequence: CASSLGSDEQFF. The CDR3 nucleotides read TGTGCCAGCAGTTTGGGGAGCGATGAGCAGTTCTTC.